These T cell receptor beta chains were read from a single sample in a study of cytomegalovirus exposure and HLA in healthy donors. TCRdb's table, derived via immunoSEQ multiplex PCR, lists solely in-frame clones and lacks some. The sample lists roughly 180,000 clones, over 65% seen once, with 1.4% in the top ten. Sequenced sample: PBMCs. All receptors derive from a young woman in good health and CMV-seropositive. Both conserved end residues are part of each CDR3. The D gene is left open where the match is weak. A row's size may be missing; if present it is once, few, many or a size class.

TGTGCCAGCAGCCCAGGGACATTCCAAGAGACCCAGTACTTC,CASSPGTFQETQYF,.,TRBJ2-5,TRBV7-9,.
TGTGCCAGCAGCTCTAGCGGGATCTACAATGAGCAGTTCTTC,CASSSSGIYNEQFF,few,TRBJ2-1,TRBV9,TRBD2
TGTGCCAGCAGTTTAGCGGTGATAGCGGGCAATGAGCAGTTCTTC,CASSLAVIAGNEQFF,few,TRBJ2-1,TRBV28,TRBD2
TGTGCCAGCAGCCACGACAGGGTAAGGGCTAGCTCCTACGAGCAGTACTTC,CASSHDRVRASSYEQYF,.,TRBJ2-7,TRBV28,TRBD1
TGTGCCACCAGCAGAGATCAGGCGGGGTCTGGTGAGCAGTTCTTC,CATSRDQAGSGEQFF,.,TRBJ2-1,TRBV15,.
TGCGCCAGCAGCTTGACCGCTAGCGGGAGCTACGAGCAGTACTTC,CASSLTASGSYEQYF,.,TRBJ2-7,TRBV5-1,TRBD2
TGTGCCAGCAGCCGTTCGACAGGGATGACCGGGGAGCTGTTTTTT,CASSRSTGMTGELFF,.,TRBJ2-2,TRBV5-4,TRBD1
TGTGCCAGCAGCGGTCATGGGGGGGTGAACACTGAAGCTTTCTTT,CASSGHGGVNTEAFF,.,TRBJ1-1,TRBV7-2,.
TGTGCCAGCAGCTACCGCAGTGGGCCTCAGCCCCAGCATTTT,CASSYRSGPQPQHF,.,TRBJ1-5,TRBV2,.
TGTGCCAGCAGTCCACAGAGTCAATACACTGAAGCTTTCTTT,CASSPQSQYTEAFF,.,TRBJ1-1,TRBV28,.
TGCGCCAGCAGCTTAGGGCTAGCGGACTCCTTCGCCTACAATGAGCAGTTCTTC,CASSLGLADSFAYNEQFF,few,TRBJ2-1,TRBV5-1,TRBD2
TGCGCCAGCAGCTCCGACAGGACCAAAGAGACCCAGTACTTC,CASSSDRTKETQYF,.,TRBJ2-5,TRBV5-1,.
TGTGCCAGCAGCCATACGGGGGAGACCCAGTACTTC,CASSHTGETQYF,once,TRBJ2-5,TRBV14,.
TGCGCCAGCAGCCAGGCGGGACAGGGCTCGAGTGAGACCCAGTACTTC,CASSQAGQGSSETQYF,few,TRBJ2-5,TRBV4-3,TRBD1
TGTGCCTGGAGTGACGGGACAGGGGCCGGGGCCAACGTCCTGACTTTC,CAWSDGTGAGANVLTF,.,TRBJ2-6,TRBV30,TRBD1
TGCAGCGTTGAAGATCCTAGCGGGAGCGACTACAATGAGCAGTTCTTC,CSVEDPSGSDYNEQFF,few,TRBJ2-1,TRBV29-1,TRBD2
TGTGCCTGGAGTGTCGAGAATCCATCCGTCTATGGCTACACCTTC,CAWSVENPSVYGYTF,.,TRBJ1-2,TRBV30,.
TGTGCCAGCAGCTTGGGGGGGCAGGGTAAAGAGACCCAGTACTTC,CASSLGGQGKETQYF,few,TRBJ2-5,TRBV5-4,.
TGTGCCAGCAGCCGTAAGCCGGGAGGACCTACAGGAGATACGCAGTATTTT,CASSRKPGGPTGDTQYF,.,TRBJ2-3,TRBV13,TRBD2
TGCGCCAGCAGCCAGTTGCAGGGGTCCCAAGAGACCCAGTACTTC,CASSQLQGSQETQYF,.,TRBJ2-5,TRBV5-1,.
TGTGCCAGCAGCGGTGGGACAGGGGGAAGCACTGAAGCTTTCTTT,CASSGGTGGSTEAFF,.,TRBJ1-1,TRBV11-2,TRBD1
TGCGCCAGCAGCTTGATAACTAGCGGGACCACAGATACGCAGTATTTT,CASSLITSGTTDTQYF,few,TRBJ2-3,TRBV5-1,TRBD2
TGCAGTGCTAGAGATCAAGATACGCAGTATTTT,CSARDQDTQYF,.,TRBJ2-3,TRBV20-1,.
TGTGCCAGCAGCTTAACAGGGACAGCCTTCCAAGAGACCCAGTACTTC,CASSLTGTAFQETQYF,.,TRBJ2-5,TRBV11-2,TRBD1
TGTGCCAGCAGCTTGTGGGACAAGGGGTATGGCTACACCTTC,CASSLWDKGYGYTF,.,TRBJ1-2,TRBV5-8,.
TGTGCCAGCAGTCCGTTACAGGGGGGCCTTTGGAATGAGCAGTTCTTC,CASSPLQGGLWNEQFF,once,TRBJ2-1,TRBV28,TRBD1
TGTGCCAGCAGTTACGGGAGAGGGGGCATCGGTGGCTACACCTTC,CASSYGRGGIGGYTF,.,TRBJ1-2,TRBV6-5,TRBD1
TGTGCCAGTAGAGCGGGGGGCACCGGGGAGCTGTTTTTT,CASRAGGTGELFF,.,TRBJ2-2,TRBV6-5,TRBD2
TGTGCCAGTAGTGGCGGGACAGGGGGTGAAAAACTGTTTTTT,CASSGGTGGEKLFF,.,TRBJ1-4,TRBV19,TRBD1
TGTGCCAGCAGCCTAGGTCCAGGGTTCTCCGAGCAGTACTTC,CASSLGPGFSEQYF,.,TRBJ2-7,TRBV7-9,.
TGTGCCATCAGTGGGACAGGGGTCCCCAATGAGCAGTTCTTC,CAISGTGVPNEQFF,.,TRBJ2-1,TRBV10-3,TRBD1
TGTGCCAGCAGTTTACCGGGACAGGGGAACACTGAAGCTTTCTTT,CASSLPGQGNTEAFF,.,TRBJ1-1,TRBV5-6,TRBD1
TGTGCCAGCACCTCCTCCGTGGCAGGCTATGGCTACACCTTC,CASTSSVAGYGYTF,.,TRBJ1-2,TRBV27,.
TGTGCCAGCAGCCAGCAGACAGCCTCACAAGAGACCCAGTACTTC,CASSQQTASQETQYF,.,TRBJ2-5,TRBV6-5,.
TGTGCCAGCAGCGTAGTCCCGAGCTCCTACGAGCAGTACTTC,CASSVVPSSYEQYF,.,TRBJ2-7,TRBV9,.
TGTGCCAGCAGCTTAGGTGCAGGGGGCGCAGACACCATATATTTT,CASSLGAGGADTIYF,.,TRBJ1-3,TRBV7-7,TRBD1
TGTGCCCTCCGAACAGGGGGCTCCGGGGAGCTGTTTTTT,CALRTGGSGELFF,.,TRBJ2-2,TRBV10-3,TRBD1
TGCGCCAGCAGCTTGTTGGGACAGGGGAATAGCGAGCAGTACTTC,CASSLLGQGNSEQYF,.,TRBJ2-7,TRBV5-1,TRBD1
TGCAGCGTTGAAGGGGGACTAGCGGGAGAAGAGACCCAGTACTTC,CSVEGGLAGEETQYF,.,TRBJ2-5,TRBV29-1,TRBD2
TGTGCCAGCAGTGAAGGGGCACGCCCAGATACGCAGTATTTT,CASSEGARPDTQYF,.,TRBJ2-3,TRBV28,.
TGTGCCAGCAGCACAACGGACAGGGGCGCCTATGGCTACACCTTC,CASSTTDRGAYGYTF,.,TRBJ1-2,TRBV28,TRBD1
TGTGCCAAGGGACAGGAAACCTACAATGAGCAGTTCTTC,CAKGQETYNEQFF,.,TRBJ2-1,TRBV2,TRBD1
.,CASSPPAVLRGEQYF,once,TRBJ2-7,TRBV18,.
TGTGCCAGCTCACCAGTAGAGGAAAGCTCCTACAATGAGCAGTTCTTC,CASSPVEESSYNEQFF,.,TRBJ2-1,TRBV18,.
TGTGCCAGCAGCTTTACTAGCAATGAGCAGTTCTTC,CASSFTSNEQFF,.,TRBJ2-1,TRBV11-1,.
TGCGCCAGCAGCCACAGGGACAGCACCTACGAGCAGTACTTC,CASSHRDSTYEQYF,.,TRBJ2-7,TRBV4-1,TRBD1
TGTGCCAGCAGTTTAGGCAGCTACAATGAGCAGTTCTTC,CASSLGSYNEQFF,.,TRBJ2-1,TRBV27,.
TGTGCCAGTAGTATGGGGACAGCTAACTATGGCTACACCTTC,CASSMGTANYGYTF,.,TRBJ1-2,TRBV19,TRBD1
TGTGCCAGCAGTAGAGAGGTCAGCACTGAAGCTTTCTTT,CASSREVSTEAFF,.,TRBJ1-1,TRBV6-6,.
TGTGCCAGCAGCCCGAGCACAGATACGCAGTATTTT,CASSPSTDTQYF,.,TRBJ2-3,TRBV7-2,.
TGTGCCAGCACCCACCAAGACACCACCTACGAGCAGTACTTC,CASTHQDTTYEQYF,.,TRBJ2-7,TRBV5-5,.
TGTGCCAGCAGCTTGGACAGGAACACTGAAGCTTTCTTT,CASSLDRNTEAFF,.,TRBJ1-1,TRBV5-4,.
TGTGCCAGCAACCAGGTGATCCAGTACTACGAGCAGTACTTC,CASNQVIQYYEQYF,.,TRBJ2-7,TRBV2,.
TGTGCCACCAGCACACAGGGGGGTAATCAGCCCCAGCATTTT,CATSTQGGNQPQHF,.,TRBJ1-5,TRBV15,TRBD1